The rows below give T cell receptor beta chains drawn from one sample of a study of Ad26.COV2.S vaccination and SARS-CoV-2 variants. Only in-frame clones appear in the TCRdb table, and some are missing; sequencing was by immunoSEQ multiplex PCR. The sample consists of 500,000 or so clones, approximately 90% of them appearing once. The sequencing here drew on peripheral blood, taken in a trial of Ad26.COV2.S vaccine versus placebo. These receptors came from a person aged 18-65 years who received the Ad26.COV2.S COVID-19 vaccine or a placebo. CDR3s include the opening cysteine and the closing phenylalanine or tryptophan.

CDR3 protein: CASSDIGSGSYNEQFF; V gene: TRBV5-6; CDR3 length: 16; J gene: TRBJ2-1
CDR3 protein: CAISSRQGSGQETQYF; V gene: TRBV10-3; CDR3 length: 16; J gene: TRBJ2-5
CDR3 protein: CASSQGVREETQYF; V gene: TRBV4-1; CDR3 length: 14; J gene: TRBJ2-5
CDR3 protein: CASSPLNSPLHF; V gene: TRBV28; CDR3 length: 12; J gene: TRBJ1-6
CDR3 protein: CASSELGTTRHGYTF; V gene: TRBV6-1; CDR3 length: 15; J gene: TRBJ1-2
CDR3 protein: CASTNDGTNTEAFF; V gene: TRBV19; CDR3 length: 14; J gene: TRBJ1-1
CDR3 protein: CASTWGGRALSPRNEQFF; V gene: TRBV28; CDR3 length: 18; J gene: TRBJ2-1
CDR3 protein: CASWFKRKYTDTQYF; V gene: TRBV6-5; CDR3 length: 15; J gene: TRBJ2-3
CDR3 protein: CASSRGWGQGYEQYF; V gene: TRBV5-1; CDR3 length: 15; J gene: TRBJ2-7
CDR3 protein: CATGTALSKNTEAFF; V gene: TRBV27; CDR3 length: 15; J gene: TRBJ1-1
CDR3 protein: CASSNSRGRASNTGELFF; V gene: TRBV21-1; CDR3 length: 18; J gene: TRBJ2-2
CDR3 protein: CASSQVGGNTIYF; V gene: TRBV4-3; CDR3 length: 13; J gene: TRBJ1-3
CDR3 protein: CASSDRPEITEAFF; V gene: TRBV25-1; CDR3 length: 14; J gene: TRBJ1-1
CDR3 protein: CASSFSQGGGGYTF; V gene: TRBV5-1; CDR3 length: 14; J gene: TRBJ1-2
CDR3 protein: CAWSPQGYRQPQHF; V gene: TRBV30; CDR3 length: 14; J gene: TRBJ1-5
CDR3 protein: CSVDTGTSGNEQFF; V gene: TRBV29-1; CDR3 length: 14; J gene: TRBJ2-1
CDR3 protein: CASSPPNPRQGSQPQHF; V gene: TRBV28; CDR3 length: 17; J gene: TRBJ1-5
CDR3 protein: CASSSGLAGVSNEQFF; V gene: TRBV5-1; CDR3 length: 16; J gene: TRBJ2-1
CDR3 protein: CASSQDTIWTQYF; V gene: TRBV3-1/TRBV3-2; CDR3 length: 13; J gene: TRBJ2-5
CDR3 protein: CASRAGTEVPEAFF; V gene: TRBV28; CDR3 length: 14; J gene: TRBJ1-1
CDR3 protein: CASTQGGELFF; V gene: TRBV6-6; CDR3 length: 11; J gene: TRBJ2-2
CDR3 protein: CASTYVGELFF; V gene: TRBV6-6; CDR3 length: 11; J gene: TRBJ2-2
CDR3 protein: CASSLQAGGYGYTF; V gene: TRBV28; CDR3 length: 14; J gene: TRBJ1-2
CDR3 protein: CASSLVAGIQYF; V gene: TRBV5-8; CDR3 length: 12; J gene: TRBJ2-7
CDR3 protein: CASSLGDGNYGYTF; V gene: TRBV5-1; CDR3 length: 14; J gene: TRBJ1-2
CDR3 protein: CASSLGGLAGEQFF; V gene: TRBV28; CDR3 length: 14; J gene: TRBJ2-1
CDR3 protein: CASRFLPGAQFF; V gene: TRBV6-6; CDR3 length: 12; J gene: TRBJ2-1
CDR3 protein: CASSRDSGDTQYF; V gene: TRBV6-4; CDR3 length: 13; J gene: TRBJ2-3
CDR3 protein: CASRPSSGRSAGELFF; V gene: TRBV5-1; CDR3 length: 16; J gene: TRBJ2-2
CDR3 protein: CASSAEPSTGVYQPQHF; V gene: TRBV7-8; CDR3 length: 17; J gene: TRBJ1-5
CDR3 protein: CASSLVPDTQYF; V gene: TRBV5-4; CDR3 length: 12; J gene: TRBJ2-3
CDR3 protein: CATSRDNGNRGLYEQYF; V gene: TRBV15; CDR3 length: 17; J gene: TRBJ2-7
CDR3 protein: CASTGSGALSYEQYF; V gene: TRBV28; CDR3 length: 15; J gene: TRBJ2-7
CDR3 protein: CASSFPAGRFEQFF; V gene: TRBV7-8; CDR3 length: 14; J gene: TRBJ2-1
CDR3 protein: CSVEVETQYF; V gene: TRBV29-1; CDR3 length: 10; J gene: TRBJ2-5